This passage covers 18 T cell receptor beta chains from one sample sequenced in a study of shared clonotypes between healthy human individuals. Profiling relied on immunoSEQ multiplex PCR, and the TCRdb table lists in-frame clones only, not all of them. The sample has hundreds of thousands of clones, more than 95% seen once. The source material was naive CD4+ T cells sorted from blood. Subset in this sample: CD45RA+ positively selected. These receptor sequences come from a woman in her twenties or thirties in good health.

V and J are TRBV18 and TRBJ2-3; D remains ambiguous. Trimming took 4 bases from V and 0 from J, leaving 8 bases between them. This CDR3 comprises 14 residues. Germline lookup yields CDR1 KGHSH and CDR2 LQKENI. The CDR3 DNA is TGTGCCAGCTCACGTCAGGAGAGCACAGATACGCAGTATTTT. Protein product: CASSRQESTDTQYF.

J is TRBJ1-4 and V is TRBV27; D may be TRBD1 (6 bases). CDR3 length: 15 residues. The V and J ends lost 6 bases and 8 bases respectively, with 19 bases between them. Germline CDR1 MNHEY, CDR2 SMNVEV (reference sequence). The CDR3 nucleotides are TGTGCCAGCAGCTACGGGGGAACAGGGCGGGAAAAACTGTTTTTT. Protein product: CASSYGGTGREKLFF.

This chain uses TRBV28 with TRBJ2-4; tentatively, D is TRBD1 (6 bases). The CDR3 extends over 13 amino acids. Germline V gene sequence: CDR1 MDHEN, CDR2 SYDVKM. V lost 9 bases to trimming and J lost 6 bases, with 15 bases between them. DNA for the CDR3: TGTGCCAGTTCGATACAGGGAGTAAACATTCAGTACTTC. Its protein product is CASSIQGVNIQYF.

The J gene is TRBJ2-2, the V gene TRBV28; no definite D call. CDR1 is MDHEN, CDR2 SYDVKM, per germline. The CDR3 covers 15 residues. With 6 bases removed from V and 4 bases from J, the gap between germline ends came to 15 bases. The chain's CDR3 is CASSSSAIGTGELFF. DNA for the CDR3: TGTGCCAGCAGCTCAAGTGCAATAGGCACCGGGGAGCTGTTTTTT.

This sequence joins TRBV4-1 and TRBJ2-2, with TRBD2 matching over 8 bases. Germline CDR1 is MGHRA and CDR2 is YSYEKL. The ends lost 2 bases at V and 0 bases at J; junction bases unmatched: 2. The CDR3 is made up of 16 amino acids. CDR3 sequence reads: CASSQKGLANTGELFF. CDR3 in DNA: TGCGCCAGCAGCCAAAAGGGACTAGCGAACACCGGGGAGCTGTTTTTT.

The V gene is TRBV7-2, the J gene TRBJ2-3; the D call may be TRBD1 or TRBD2 (5 bases each). This CDR3 is built from 16 residues. The V gene lost 4 bases and the J gene lost 2 bases, with 16 bases spanning the gap. CDR1 and CDR2 (germline): SGHTA, FQGNSA. This CDR3 reads CASSSQGPSPTDTQYF. CDR3 sequence (DNA): TGTGCCAGCAGCTCCCAGGGACCCAGTCCCACAGATACGCAGTATTTT.

Details on this clone: This same CDR3 is encoded by further DNA sequences in the sample. This chain connects TRBV5-6 to TRBJ2-3; tentative D call: TRBD2 (5 bases). CDR1 and CDR2 from the germline V gene are SGHDT and YYEEEE. The CDR3 contains 13 residues. V shed 4 bases and J shed 3 bases, with 9 bases lying between them. CDR3 sequence reads: CASSLRRTDTQYF. DNA of the CDR3: TGTGCCAGCAGCCTCCGGAGGACAGATACGCAGTATTTT.

V gene TRBV7-9 combines with J gene TRBJ2-5; 11 bases agree with TRBD2. The V segment lost 4 bases and the J segment 1 base; nucleotides outside the gene matches: 2. CDR1 and CDR2 from the germline V gene are SEHNR and FQNEAQ (reference sequence). CDR3 length: 15 amino acids. The CDR3 DNA follows: TGTGCCAGCAGCTACGGACTAGCGGGCCAAGAGACCCAGTACTTC. Translated: CASSYGLAGQETQYF.

This CDR3 is CASSWTDFEQYF. DNA for the CDR3: TGTGCCAGCAGTTGGACAGACTTCGAGCAGTACTTC. This rearrangement joins TRBV28 to TRBJ2-7; a weak D match, TRBD1 (6 bases). The CDR3 is made up of 12 amino acids. CDR1 is MDHEN, CDR2 SYDVKM, per germline. Between the trimmed V and J ends, which lost 4 bases and 6 bases, there was a span of 10 bases.

This chain joins TRBV27 and TRBJ2-7; 7 bases fit TRBD2. Trimming removed 4 bases from V and 3 bases from J; junction bases left unmatched: 9. Germline assignment: CDR1 MNHEY and CDR2 SMNVEV (reference sequence). The CDR3 loop spans 15 amino acids. CDR3 region: CASSYERGGGYEQYF. The CDR3 DNA reads TGTGCCAGCAGTTACGAGCGGGGTGGGGGCTACGAGCAGTACTTC.

The V call is TRBV27, the J call TRBJ2-1; the match to TRBD2 covers 13 bases. This CDR3 is 17 amino acids long. The V gene's germline CDR1 is MNHEY and CDR2 SMNVEV (reference sequence). With 5 bases clipped from V and 7 bases from J, the junction kept 11 bases outside the gene matches. The CDR3 protein is CASSPQARTSGRNEQFF. CDR3 coding DNA: TGTGCCAGCAGTCCGCAAGCCCGGACTAGCGGGAGAAATGAGCAGTTCTTC.

In its sample, this clone was seen a few times. This chain uses TRBV28 with TRBJ2-1, with a possible D match to TRBD2 (6 bases). The CDR3 covers 15 residues. The V end was cut by 4 bases, the J end by 7 bases, with 17 bases between. The germline V gene encodes CDR1 MDHEN and CDR2 SYDVKM. The CDR3, as DNA: TGTGCCAGCAGTTCAATGAGGGAGGAAGGAAATGAGCAGTTCTTC. It specifies CASSSMREEGNEQFF. Together with reference TRBV28 and TRBJ2-1, the CDR3 gives the full variable domain: DVKVTQSSRYLVKRTGEKVFLECVQDMDHENMFWYRQDPGLGLRLIYFSYDVKMKEKGDIPEGYSVSREKKERFSLILESASTNQTSMYLCASSSMREEGNEQFFGPGTRLTVL.

The chain uses TRBV20-1 and TRBJ2-5; the D is unclear. Trimming took 6 bases from V and 5 from J, leaving 7 bases between them. The CDR3 extends over 10 amino acids. Per the germline V gene, CDR1 is DFQATT and CDR2 is SNEGSKA (reference sequence). The CDR3 DNA reads as TGCAGTGCCCACAAGGAGACCCAGTACTTC. This encodes CSAHKETQYF.

The V gene is TRBV25-1, the J gene TRBJ1-2, with unresolved D. The CDR3 covers 13 residues. V was cut by 4 bases and J by 2 bases, with 8 bases left in between. The germline V gene encodes CDR1 MGHDK and CDR2 SYGVNS. Here the CDR3 reads CASSVTENYGYTF. The CDR3, as DNA: TGTGCCAGCAGTGTAACCGAAAACTATGGCTACACCTTC.

This chain's CDR3 is CASSYSRASGGNTIYF. The CDR3 DNA reads TGTGCCAGCAGTTACTCTAGGGCTAGCGGTGGAAACACCATATATTTT. The V and J genes are TRBV6-5 and TRBJ1-3, with D unresolved. Trimming cost V 0 bases and J 3 bases, with 12 bases left between them. This CDR3 is 16 amino acids long. Looked up from germline, CDR1 is MNHEY and CDR2 is SVGAGI.

The gene calls are TRBV5-1 and TRBJ2-7; 7 bases are a match to TRBD1. Trimming cost V 4 bases and J 0 bases; bases outside gene matches: 10. This CDR3 has 16 amino acids. Germline-derived CDR1 and CDR2 are SGHRS and YFSETQ. DNA of the CDR3: TGCGCCAGCAGCCGCCAACCGACAGGGTCCTCCTACGAGCAGTACTTC. This gives the protein CASSRQPTGSSYEQYF.

CDR3 in DNA: TGTGCCAGCAGCAACGAGGGCAGGGTAGGATGCGAGCAGTACTTC. Translating it yields CASSNEGRVGCEQYF. The chain uses TRBV28 and TRBJ2-7; D possibly uses TRBD1 or TRBD2 (5 bases each). V shed 6 bases and J shed 6 bases, with 21 bases lying between them. This CDR3 has 15 amino acids. Germline V CDR1 and CDR2: MDHEN, SYDVKM.

This clone was detected once. The CDR3 loop is CASSQVGQLNEKLFF. CDR3 nucleotide sequence: TGTGCCAGCAGCCAAGTGGGACAATTGAATGAAAAACTGTTTTTT. This chain links TRBV4-2 with TRBJ1-4; perhaps TRBD1 as D (6 bases). Germline V gene sequence: CDR1 LGHNA, CDR2 YNFKEQ. The CDR3 consists of 15 residues. Trimming pared 1 base from V and 5 bases from J, leaving 11 bases between.